This TCR beta chain was found in a study of CXCR4 blockade with PD-1 therapy in pancreatic cancer. Study conclusions and caveats: Intratumoral clonality (mean approximately 0.15) exceeded healthy blood (roughly 0.05) but did not track survival.

This clone was seen more than once but under ten times. Its antigen is not identified. Germline V gives CDR1 MDHEN, CDR2 SYDVKM. Trimming cost V 7 bases and J 4 bases, with 16 bases left between them. CDR3 length: 14 residues. The protocol was immunoSEQ multiplex PCR, while the TCRdb copy is restricted to in-frame clones and leaves out a portion. The sample lists 3,500 to 4,500 clones, 35% to 45% occurring once. Sample: tumor tissue. The source of this sequence is a human donor with pancreatic ductal adenocarcinoma. The rearrangement uses TRBV28 and TRBJ1-1, with a possible D match to TRBD1 (5 bases). This chain's CDR3 is CASIWGGVRTEAFF. The CDR3 DNA sequence: TGTGCCAGCATTTGGGGGGGAGTGCGCACTGAAGCTTTCTTT.